These T cell receptor beta chains were read from a single sample in a study of blood T cell repertoires in COVID-19. The repertoire was sequenced with immunoSEQ multiplex PCR; TCRdb's copy has only in-frame clones and lacks some. The repertoire consists of 200,000 to 250,000 clones, with 81% occurring once and the leading ten covering 8% to 9.5%. The sequenced sample was PBMCs or T cells enriched from blood (not recorded which). These TCRs come from a woman aged 45-65 years with acute COVID-19. The CDR3 runs from the conserved cysteine through the conserved F or W. Clone size is given for some rows only: seen once, a few or many times, or a class if the clone is expanded.

clone size | J gene | V gene | CDR3 protein
. | TRBJ2-7 | TRBV5-4 | CASIDPRGYEQYF
. | TRBJ1-4 | TRBV13 | CASSLYGTATNEKLFF
. | TRBJ2-5 | TRBV13 | CASSIPKAGGRIQETQYF
. | TRBJ2-7 | TRBV7-2 | CASRRSPDGSYEQYF
. | TRBJ2-1 | TRBV7-6 | CASSLARTASGTYNEQFF
. | TRBJ2-6 | TRBV19 | CASSIGIVAGTGANVLTF
. | TRBJ1-1 | TRBV11-1 | CASSAISGLNTEAFF
. | TRBJ2-6 | TRBV7-9 | CASSLGTGGSGANVLTF
. | TRBJ1-4 | TRBV7-9 | CASSLGDRGIEKLFF
. | TRBJ1-4 | TRBV28 | CASRLVGPGEKLFF
. | TRBJ1-2 | TRBV7-6 | CASSPVDRGGINYGYTF
few | TRBJ2-5 | TRBV29-1 | CSVEDPRGSQETQYF
once | TRBJ1-1 | TRBV6-6 | CASRSRGNEAFF
. | TRBJ2-3 | TRBV7-6 | CASSSGTSGRASTDTQYF
. | TRBJ2-7 | TRBV29-1 | CSVDGMRTYEQYF
. | TRBJ1-1 | TRBV5-1 | CASSWGQLSMNTEAFF
. | TRBJ2-1 | TRBV7-3 | CASSPTTYNEQFF
. | TRBJ2-5 | TRBV29-1 | CSGRDRALQETQYF
many | TRBJ1-2 | TRBV28 | CASSTGTSNYGYTF
. | TRBJ2-7 | TRBV6-1 | CASSDRAYEQYF
. | TRBJ2-7 | TRBV7-9 | CASSPLAGGEQYF
. | TRBJ2-7 | TRBV4-3 | CASSPVVTASYEQYF
. | TRBJ2-3 | TRBV24-1 | CATRGRGQSTDTQYF
. | TRBJ2-5 | TRBV13 | CASSYYITQETQYF
. | TRBJ2-1 | TRBV4-3 | CASAPLAGGYNEQFF
. | TRBJ1-6 | TRBV7-2 | CASSLAPGGDSYNSPLHF
. | TRBJ2-1 | TRBV7-9 | CASRRLDSEQFF